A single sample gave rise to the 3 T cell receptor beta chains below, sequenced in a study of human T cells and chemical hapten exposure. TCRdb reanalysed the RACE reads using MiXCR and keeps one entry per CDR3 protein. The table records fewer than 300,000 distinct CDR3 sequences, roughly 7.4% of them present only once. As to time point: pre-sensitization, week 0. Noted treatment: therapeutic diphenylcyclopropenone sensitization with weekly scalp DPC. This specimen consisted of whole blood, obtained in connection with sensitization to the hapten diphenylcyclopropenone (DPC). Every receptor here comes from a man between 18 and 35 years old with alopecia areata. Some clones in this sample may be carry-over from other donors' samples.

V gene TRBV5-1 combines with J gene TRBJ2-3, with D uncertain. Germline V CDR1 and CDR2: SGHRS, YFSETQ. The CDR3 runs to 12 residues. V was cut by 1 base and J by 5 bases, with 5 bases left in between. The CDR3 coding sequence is TGCGCCAGCAGCTTGCTGCGAGATACGCAGTATTTT. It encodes CASSLLRDTQYF.

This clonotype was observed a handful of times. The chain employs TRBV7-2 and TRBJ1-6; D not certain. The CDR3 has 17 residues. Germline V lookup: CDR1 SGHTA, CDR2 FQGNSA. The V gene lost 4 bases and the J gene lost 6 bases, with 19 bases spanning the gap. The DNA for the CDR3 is TGTGCCAGCAGCTATACCCCTCGGAGTAGGGCTAATTCACCCCTCCACTTT. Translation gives CASSYTPRSRANSPLHF.

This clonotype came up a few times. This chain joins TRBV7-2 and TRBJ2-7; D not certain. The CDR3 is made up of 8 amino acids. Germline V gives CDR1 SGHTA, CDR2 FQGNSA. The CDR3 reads CAIYEQYV. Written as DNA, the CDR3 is TGTGCGATCTACGAGCAGTACGTC.